Described below is a single T cell receptor beta chain sequence and its context. The source of the sample is a study of blood T cell repertoires in COVID-19. Looking at the study overall: Sources were T cells, B-cell-depleted T cells, or PBMCs; the material itself was cDNA or gDNA.

The CDR3 is 18 amino acids. J gave up 0 bases and V 6 bases, and 14 bases lay outside the gene matches. The germline V gene encodes CDR1 KGHSH and CDR2 LQKENI. As originally analysed: By means of reference gene primer amplification, nucleated cell counts were estimated. Assay: immunoSEQ multiplex PCR; the TCRdb copy retains only in-frame clones and omits some. D and trimming come from the DNA, and the V and J calls and clone size come from that table. Of approximately 120,000 clones in the sample, 84% were seen once. This clonotype was sampled from a human donor in a cohort sampled during active COVID-19. The V call is TRBV18, the J call TRBJ1-1, with TRBD1 matching 9 bases. The sequencing input was peripheral blood. CDR3 nucleotide sequence: TGTGCCAGCTCTCGCGATTCCGGGACAGGGACCCTGAACACTGAAGCTTTCTTT. Translation: CASSRDSGTGTLNTEAFF.